This T cell receptor (beta chain) came from a study of metastatic and nonmetastatic thyroid tumors (dated by TCRdb to about 2020). Notes on the research overall: The researchers compared repertoires between peripheral blood samples and tumor or nodule tissue samples from patients with malignant or benign thyroid disease.

This clone was recorded many times. No cognate antigen has been identified for it. No per-base quality is available; no much larger clone lies one base away. Other DNA sequences in this specimen translate into the identical CDR3. None of the patients had been given any treatment before thyroid surgery. Using T-cell receptor beta sequencing, the researchers looked back retrospectively at clinical samples from patients, gathered between about 2011 and 2018. Study-level results and caveats: In both blood and tumor samples, TCR beta diversity was reported to be significantly higher in malignant tumors than in benign nodules.

The library came from PCR. TCRdb names Illumina HiSeq 4000 as the instrument used. High-throughput sequencing was used to profile the CDR3 region of the TCR beta-chain in every patient. The published analysis was carried out like this. CDR3 differences across clinicopathological groups were used to build a classifier for discriminating distant-metastatic papillary thyroid cancer patients. To measure repertoire diversity the researchers used the Shannon index, while the Morisita-Horn index served to gauge how similar the tumor and blood repertoires were. TCRdb itself trimmed the public reads at Q25 with fastp, ran MiXCR and retained productive beta chains. In this record, the V and J calls reflect TCRdb's handling and not the investigators' own analysis. The sample table holds approximately 17,000 clones, of which 20% to 30% were seen once. The ten biggest clones cover roughly 9.8% of the sample. From cysteine to phenylalanine, the CDR3 is 13 amino acids long. Only the CDR3 portion is preserved as DNA: 39 bases, with reading frame beginning at the first base. Between the V and J ends, shortened by 7 bases and 4 bases respectively, the junction contains 13 bases. CDR1 MNHNS and CDR2 SASEGT are derived from the germline V gene.

The sample consisted of blood. Rearrangement joined TRBV6-1 to TRBJ1-2, with no confident D gene call. This receptor was obtained from a male donor with papillary thyroid cancer or a benign thyroid nodule (not recorded which). Some clones in this sample may be carry-over from other donors' samples. The DNA sequence is TGTGCCAGCATTCACCGGGAGCCCTATGGCTACACCTTC. It translates to CASIHREPYGYTF.